This T cell receptor (beta chain) was identified in a study of molecular identifiers for immune sequencing clone quantification. Preparation of the bulk TCR libraries relied on previously described methods and listed TCR primers. Each CDR3 protein gets one entry after TCRdb re-called the PCR reads with MiXCR. The table shows around 470,000 distinct CDR3 sequences, with roughly 24% occurring only once. On this clonotype itself: A read error may be the cause here, since a much bigger clone is one base away.

The CDR3 loop spans 13 amino acids. CDR1 and CDR2 (germline): MNHEY, SVGAGI. Sequencing was performed on naive CD8+ T cells from blood, with Jurkat cell RNA spiked in. The subset here: FACS-sorted CD8+CD4-CCR7+CD45RA+ naive T cells. The chain has TRBV6-5 and TRBJ1-1; D gene ambiguous. This clonotype originated in a human donor in good health. Some libraries in this study had Jurkat cell RNA spiked in. The CDR3 protein is CVSSYRLNTEAFF. In nucleotides, the CDR3 is TGTGTCAGCAGTTACCGGTTGAACACTGAAGCTTTCTTT.